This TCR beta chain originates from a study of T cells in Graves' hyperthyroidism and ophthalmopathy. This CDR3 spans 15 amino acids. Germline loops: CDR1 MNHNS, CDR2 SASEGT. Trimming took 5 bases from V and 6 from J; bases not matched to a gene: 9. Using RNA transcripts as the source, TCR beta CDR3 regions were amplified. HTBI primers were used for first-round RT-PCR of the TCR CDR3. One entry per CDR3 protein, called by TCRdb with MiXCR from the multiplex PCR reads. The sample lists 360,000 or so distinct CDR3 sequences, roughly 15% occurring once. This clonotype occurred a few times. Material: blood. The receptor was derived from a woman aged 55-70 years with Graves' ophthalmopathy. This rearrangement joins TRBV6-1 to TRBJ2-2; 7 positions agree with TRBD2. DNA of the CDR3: TGTGCCAGCAGTAACCCCGGGACTACCCCCGGGGAGCTGTTTTTT. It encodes CASSNPGTTPGELFF.